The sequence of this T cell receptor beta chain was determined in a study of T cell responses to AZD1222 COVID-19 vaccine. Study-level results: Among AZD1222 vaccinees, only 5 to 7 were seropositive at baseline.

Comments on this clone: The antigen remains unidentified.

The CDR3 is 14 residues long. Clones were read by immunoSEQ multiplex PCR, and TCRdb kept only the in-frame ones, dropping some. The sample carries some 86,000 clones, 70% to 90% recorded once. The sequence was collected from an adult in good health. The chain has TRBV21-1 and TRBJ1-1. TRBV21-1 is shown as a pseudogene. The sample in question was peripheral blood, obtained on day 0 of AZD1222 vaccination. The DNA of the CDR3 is TGTGCCAGCAGCAAAGGAGGGGAGAGCACTGAAGCTTTCTTT. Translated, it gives CASSKGGESTEAFF.